This TCR beta chain was identified in a study of shared clonotypes between healthy human individuals. Study summary: There were three CD4 naive, three CD4 memory, two CD8 naive and one CD8 memory plates per donor.

Study outcomes and limitations: The study found roughly 5% of naive CD4 clonotypes shared across several donors.

A note on this clone: Its target is not known.

The study drew its donors from healthy HIV-negative adults without recent acute infections or vaccinations. Adults of Caucasian background living in Nashville, Tennessee made up all donors. Germline CDR1 reads MNHEY; CDR2 reads SMNVEV (reference sequence). V trimming: 5 bases; J trimming: 0 bases; junction bases outside the gene matches: 16. The CDR3 is 19 amino acids. Sequenced by immunoSEQ multiplex PCR; TCRdb stores in-frame clones only, minus some. Among roughly 2 million clones, around 95% were seen once, and the ten largest hold roughly 0.13%. Specimen: naive CD4+ T cells sorted from blood. The subset denotes: CD45RA+ positively selected. The clonotype was recovered from a man younger than 35 in good health. The gene calls are TRBV27 and TRBJ1-5, with 7 bases lining up with TRBD1. In DNA, the CDR3 is TGTGCCAGCAGTCCCCGATCGGACAGGCAATTTACTAGCAATCAGCCCCAGCATTTT. It specifies CASSPRSDRQFTSNQPQHF.